Described below is a single T cell receptor beta chain sequence and its context. In the authors' workflow: Counts of nucleated cells, estimated from reference gene primer amplification, were obtained. Some clones are missing from TCRdb's copy, which holds only in-frame ones; the method was immunoSEQ multiplex PCR. V and J calls and clone size are as listed in that table; D and trimming were resolved from the DNA. The data hold 540,000 or so clones, with around 90% observed a single time. CDR1 MDHEN and CDR2 SYDVKM come from the germline V gene. Unmatched junction bases numbered 12, after V lost 2 bases and J lost 6 bases. The CDR3 sequence is 16 residues long. This specimen belongs to a study of blood T cell repertoires in COVID-19. As for the study in general: Some COVID-19 samples were acute and others convalescent; all came from the United States, Italy and Spain. T cells, B-cell-depleted T cells, or PBMCs provided the cDNA or gDNA that served as material.

The Seattle patients, enrolled during active infection, were followed longitudinally. This TCR derives from a woman aged 45-65 years with COVID-19, enrolled during active disease. The chain combines TRBV28 with TRBJ2-7, with 8 bases matching TRBD2. Sequenced: peripheral blood. The CDR3 loop is CASSLRSPGGAAEQYF. The CDR3 DNA is TGTGCCAGCAGTTTACGGAGCCCGGGGGGGGCCGCCGAGCAGTACTTC.